This T cell receptor beta chain was observed in a study of early T cells in non-severe SARS-CoV-2 infection. Using its own MiXCR run on the 5' RACE reads, TCRdb lists one record per CDR3 protein. The data show tens of thousands of distinct CDR3 sequences, over 10% seen once. Study-wide results and caveats: Matching results from VDJdb favored anti-spike CD8 responses, leaving private and CD4 specificities undetected.

This clonotype has more than one count but fewer than ten. Its antigen remains unknown. Without the conserved terminal phenylalanine or tryptophan, this CDR3 likely stems from a read error. The DNA is left out, because the CDR3 cannot be placed on it with certainty; the CDR3 is given as TCRdb lists it. The sequencing sample was made of whole blood. This clonotype was obtained from an adult who was a healthcare worker with PCR-confirmed SARS-CoV-2 infection or an uninfected control (not recorded which).

The CDR3: CASSLGAPGRLKNNEQLS. This chain uses TRBV7-9 with TRBJ2-1; TRBD1 is the table's D call and was not checked against the DNA. The CDR3 region is 18 residues in length, termini included. CDR1 and CDR2 from the germline V gene are SEHNR and FQNEAQ (reference sequence).